These T cell receptor beta chains were read from a single sample in a study of cytomegalovirus exposure and HLA in healthy donors. Assay: immunoSEQ multiplex PCR; the TCRdb copy retains only in-frame clones and omits some. This table holds under 200,000 clones, approximately 80% found once. The sample was PBMCs. These receptors originate from a man aged 50-59 years in good health and CMV-seropositive. The CDR3 runs from the conserved cysteine through the conserved F or W. Each record gives: V gene, D gene, J gene, clone size, CDR3 DNA, CDR3 protein. The D gene is left open where the match is weak. Size is omitted from some rows. Given values are once, few, many or a class for expanded clones.

V: TRBV27; D: TRBD1; J: TRBJ2-7; size: .; DNA: TGTGCCAGCAGTTCCGGGACAGGGAGGGACGAGCAGTACTTC; CDR3: CASSSGTGRDEQYF
V: TRBV7-2; D: .; J: TRBJ1-6; size: .; DNA: TGTGCCAGCAGCTTAGATCGGGGTTCTGATTCACCCCTCCACTTT; CDR3: CASSLDRGSDSPLHF
V: TRBV4-2; D: TRBD1; J: TRBJ2-1; size: few; DNA: TGTGCCAGCAGCTTCCCGGGACAGGGGGCCCATGAGCAGTTCTTC; CDR3: CASSFPGQGAHEQFF
V: TRBV11-2; D: .; J: TRBJ1-2; size: few; DNA: TGTGCCAGCAGCTTAGGGGCCGCGAATGGCTACACCTTC; CDR3: CASSLGAANGYTF
V: TRBV10-3; D: .; J: TRBJ2-1; size: .; DNA: TGTGCCATCAGTGCTACAGGGGGGGACAATGAGCAGTTCTTC; CDR3: CAISATGGDNEQFF
V: TRBV30; D: .; J: TRBJ2-7; size: .; DNA: TGTGCCTGGAGGAAGACAGATACCTACGAGCAGTACTTC; CDR3: CAWRKTDTYEQYF
V: TRBV18; D: .; J: TRBJ2-3; size: .; DNA: TGTGCCAGCTCACCGTCTATCCATACGCAGTATTTT; CDR3: CASSPSIHTQYF
V: TRBV21-1; D: .; J: TRBJ1-1; size: .; DNA: TGTGCCAGCTCTAGGATTATAGGGGGAAGAACTGAAGCTTTCTTT; CDR3: CASSRIIGGRTEAFF
V: TRBV19; D: .; J: TRBJ1-4; size: .; DNA: TGTGCCAGTAGTATAGCGACAGGTCCACTGTTTTTT; CDR3: CASSIATGPLFF
V: TRBV5-1; D: TRBD2; J: TRBJ2-3; size: few; DNA: TGCGCCAGCACCCCTAGCGGGGGGGCCAGTACGCAGTATTTT; CDR3: CASTPSGGASTQYF
V: TRBV2; D: .; J: TRBJ2-2; size: .; DNA: TGTGCCAGCACAGAAACTAATGCCGGGGAGCTGTTTTTT; CDR3: CASTETNAGELFF
V: TRBV7-2; D: .; J: TRBJ2-5; size: .; DNA: TGTGCCAGCAGCTTAGGCTACCTCACGGAGACCCAGTACTTC; CDR3: CASSLGYLTETQYF
V: TRBV7-2; D: .; J: TRBJ1-4; size: once; DNA: TGTGCCAGCAGCCTCACTCAGGCGGAAAAACTGTTTTTT; CDR3: CASSLTQAEKLFF
V: TRBV4-3; D: .; J: TRBJ1-5; size: many; DNA: TGCGCCAGCAGCCAAGATCGTTCCAGTAGAGGACAGCCCCAGCATTTT; CDR3: CASSQDRSSRGQPQHF